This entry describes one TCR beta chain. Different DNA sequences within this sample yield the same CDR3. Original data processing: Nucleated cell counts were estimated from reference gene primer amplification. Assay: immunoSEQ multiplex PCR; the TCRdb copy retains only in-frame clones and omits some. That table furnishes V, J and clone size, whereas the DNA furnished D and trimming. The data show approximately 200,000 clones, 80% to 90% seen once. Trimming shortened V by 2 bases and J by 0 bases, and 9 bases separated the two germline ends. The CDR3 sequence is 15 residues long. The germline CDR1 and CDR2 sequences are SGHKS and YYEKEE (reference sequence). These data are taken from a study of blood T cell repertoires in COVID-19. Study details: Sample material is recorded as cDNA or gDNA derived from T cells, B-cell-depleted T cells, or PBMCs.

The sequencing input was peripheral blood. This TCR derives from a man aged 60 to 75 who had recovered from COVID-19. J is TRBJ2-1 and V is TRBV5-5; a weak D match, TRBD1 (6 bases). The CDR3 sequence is CASSLDRSSYNEQFF. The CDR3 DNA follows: TGTGCCAGCAGCTTAGACAGGAGCTCCTACAATGAGCAGTTCTTC.